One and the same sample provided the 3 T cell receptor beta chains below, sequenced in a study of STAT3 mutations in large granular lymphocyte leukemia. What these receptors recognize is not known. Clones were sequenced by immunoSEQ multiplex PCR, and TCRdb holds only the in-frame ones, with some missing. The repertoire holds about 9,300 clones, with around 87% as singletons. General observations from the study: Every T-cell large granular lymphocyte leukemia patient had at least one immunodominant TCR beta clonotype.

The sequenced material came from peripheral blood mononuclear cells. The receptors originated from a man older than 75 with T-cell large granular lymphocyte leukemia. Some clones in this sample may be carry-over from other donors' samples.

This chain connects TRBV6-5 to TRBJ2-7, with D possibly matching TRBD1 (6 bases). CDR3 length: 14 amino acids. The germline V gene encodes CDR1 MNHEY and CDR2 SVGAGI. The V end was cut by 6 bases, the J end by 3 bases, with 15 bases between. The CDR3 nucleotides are TGTGCCAGCAGCCACCGGGACACACTCTACGAGCAGTACTTC. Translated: CASSHRDTLYEQYF.

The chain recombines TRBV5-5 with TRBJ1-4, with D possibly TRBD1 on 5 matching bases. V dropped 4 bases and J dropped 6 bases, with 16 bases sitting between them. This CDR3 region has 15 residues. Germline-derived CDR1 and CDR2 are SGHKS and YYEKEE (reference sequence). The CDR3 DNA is TGTGCCAGCAGCCACCTTGGGAGGGGCGATGAAAAACTGTTTTTT. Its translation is CASSHLGRGDEKLFF.

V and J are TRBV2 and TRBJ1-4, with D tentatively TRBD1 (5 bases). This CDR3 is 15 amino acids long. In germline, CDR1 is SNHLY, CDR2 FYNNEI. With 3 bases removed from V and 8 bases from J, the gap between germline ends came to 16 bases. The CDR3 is CASSEGTREGEKLFF. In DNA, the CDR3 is TGTGCCAGCAGTGAGGGGACCAGGGAGGGGGAAAAACTGTTTTTT.